This T cell receptor beta chain comes out of a study of T cell repertoires in cytomegalovirus infection. In the study overall: It can be stated that public TCR beta signatures indicated CMV infection as well as a matching HLA type. General study findings and limits: The ex vivo response was dominated by HLA-C-restricted CMV-specific TCR beta clonotypes. CMV carriers having the relevant HLA were flagged by cumulative public TCR beta family frequency.

The CDR3 has 15 residues. The germline V gene encodes CDR1 SNHLY and CDR2 FYNNEI. V was clipped by 0 bases and J by 10 bases, with 13 bases between them. TCRdb independently ran MiXCR on the reads; one entry per CDR3 protein. The sample gives under 200,000 distinct CDR3 sequences, approximately 9.7% of which show up once; approximately 4.2% is in the top ten. This clonotype occurred many times. The antigen is unknown. The chain joins TRBV2 to TRBJ1-6; D gene uncertain. The sequence was collected from a human donor in good health (CMV status not recorded). Some clones in this sample may be carry-over from other donors' samples. What was sequenced was PBMCs. In DNA form, the CDR3 reads TGTGCCAGCAGTGAAGCGCGGTTAAGCGGCTCACCCCTCCACTTT. As protein: CASSEARLSGSPLHF.